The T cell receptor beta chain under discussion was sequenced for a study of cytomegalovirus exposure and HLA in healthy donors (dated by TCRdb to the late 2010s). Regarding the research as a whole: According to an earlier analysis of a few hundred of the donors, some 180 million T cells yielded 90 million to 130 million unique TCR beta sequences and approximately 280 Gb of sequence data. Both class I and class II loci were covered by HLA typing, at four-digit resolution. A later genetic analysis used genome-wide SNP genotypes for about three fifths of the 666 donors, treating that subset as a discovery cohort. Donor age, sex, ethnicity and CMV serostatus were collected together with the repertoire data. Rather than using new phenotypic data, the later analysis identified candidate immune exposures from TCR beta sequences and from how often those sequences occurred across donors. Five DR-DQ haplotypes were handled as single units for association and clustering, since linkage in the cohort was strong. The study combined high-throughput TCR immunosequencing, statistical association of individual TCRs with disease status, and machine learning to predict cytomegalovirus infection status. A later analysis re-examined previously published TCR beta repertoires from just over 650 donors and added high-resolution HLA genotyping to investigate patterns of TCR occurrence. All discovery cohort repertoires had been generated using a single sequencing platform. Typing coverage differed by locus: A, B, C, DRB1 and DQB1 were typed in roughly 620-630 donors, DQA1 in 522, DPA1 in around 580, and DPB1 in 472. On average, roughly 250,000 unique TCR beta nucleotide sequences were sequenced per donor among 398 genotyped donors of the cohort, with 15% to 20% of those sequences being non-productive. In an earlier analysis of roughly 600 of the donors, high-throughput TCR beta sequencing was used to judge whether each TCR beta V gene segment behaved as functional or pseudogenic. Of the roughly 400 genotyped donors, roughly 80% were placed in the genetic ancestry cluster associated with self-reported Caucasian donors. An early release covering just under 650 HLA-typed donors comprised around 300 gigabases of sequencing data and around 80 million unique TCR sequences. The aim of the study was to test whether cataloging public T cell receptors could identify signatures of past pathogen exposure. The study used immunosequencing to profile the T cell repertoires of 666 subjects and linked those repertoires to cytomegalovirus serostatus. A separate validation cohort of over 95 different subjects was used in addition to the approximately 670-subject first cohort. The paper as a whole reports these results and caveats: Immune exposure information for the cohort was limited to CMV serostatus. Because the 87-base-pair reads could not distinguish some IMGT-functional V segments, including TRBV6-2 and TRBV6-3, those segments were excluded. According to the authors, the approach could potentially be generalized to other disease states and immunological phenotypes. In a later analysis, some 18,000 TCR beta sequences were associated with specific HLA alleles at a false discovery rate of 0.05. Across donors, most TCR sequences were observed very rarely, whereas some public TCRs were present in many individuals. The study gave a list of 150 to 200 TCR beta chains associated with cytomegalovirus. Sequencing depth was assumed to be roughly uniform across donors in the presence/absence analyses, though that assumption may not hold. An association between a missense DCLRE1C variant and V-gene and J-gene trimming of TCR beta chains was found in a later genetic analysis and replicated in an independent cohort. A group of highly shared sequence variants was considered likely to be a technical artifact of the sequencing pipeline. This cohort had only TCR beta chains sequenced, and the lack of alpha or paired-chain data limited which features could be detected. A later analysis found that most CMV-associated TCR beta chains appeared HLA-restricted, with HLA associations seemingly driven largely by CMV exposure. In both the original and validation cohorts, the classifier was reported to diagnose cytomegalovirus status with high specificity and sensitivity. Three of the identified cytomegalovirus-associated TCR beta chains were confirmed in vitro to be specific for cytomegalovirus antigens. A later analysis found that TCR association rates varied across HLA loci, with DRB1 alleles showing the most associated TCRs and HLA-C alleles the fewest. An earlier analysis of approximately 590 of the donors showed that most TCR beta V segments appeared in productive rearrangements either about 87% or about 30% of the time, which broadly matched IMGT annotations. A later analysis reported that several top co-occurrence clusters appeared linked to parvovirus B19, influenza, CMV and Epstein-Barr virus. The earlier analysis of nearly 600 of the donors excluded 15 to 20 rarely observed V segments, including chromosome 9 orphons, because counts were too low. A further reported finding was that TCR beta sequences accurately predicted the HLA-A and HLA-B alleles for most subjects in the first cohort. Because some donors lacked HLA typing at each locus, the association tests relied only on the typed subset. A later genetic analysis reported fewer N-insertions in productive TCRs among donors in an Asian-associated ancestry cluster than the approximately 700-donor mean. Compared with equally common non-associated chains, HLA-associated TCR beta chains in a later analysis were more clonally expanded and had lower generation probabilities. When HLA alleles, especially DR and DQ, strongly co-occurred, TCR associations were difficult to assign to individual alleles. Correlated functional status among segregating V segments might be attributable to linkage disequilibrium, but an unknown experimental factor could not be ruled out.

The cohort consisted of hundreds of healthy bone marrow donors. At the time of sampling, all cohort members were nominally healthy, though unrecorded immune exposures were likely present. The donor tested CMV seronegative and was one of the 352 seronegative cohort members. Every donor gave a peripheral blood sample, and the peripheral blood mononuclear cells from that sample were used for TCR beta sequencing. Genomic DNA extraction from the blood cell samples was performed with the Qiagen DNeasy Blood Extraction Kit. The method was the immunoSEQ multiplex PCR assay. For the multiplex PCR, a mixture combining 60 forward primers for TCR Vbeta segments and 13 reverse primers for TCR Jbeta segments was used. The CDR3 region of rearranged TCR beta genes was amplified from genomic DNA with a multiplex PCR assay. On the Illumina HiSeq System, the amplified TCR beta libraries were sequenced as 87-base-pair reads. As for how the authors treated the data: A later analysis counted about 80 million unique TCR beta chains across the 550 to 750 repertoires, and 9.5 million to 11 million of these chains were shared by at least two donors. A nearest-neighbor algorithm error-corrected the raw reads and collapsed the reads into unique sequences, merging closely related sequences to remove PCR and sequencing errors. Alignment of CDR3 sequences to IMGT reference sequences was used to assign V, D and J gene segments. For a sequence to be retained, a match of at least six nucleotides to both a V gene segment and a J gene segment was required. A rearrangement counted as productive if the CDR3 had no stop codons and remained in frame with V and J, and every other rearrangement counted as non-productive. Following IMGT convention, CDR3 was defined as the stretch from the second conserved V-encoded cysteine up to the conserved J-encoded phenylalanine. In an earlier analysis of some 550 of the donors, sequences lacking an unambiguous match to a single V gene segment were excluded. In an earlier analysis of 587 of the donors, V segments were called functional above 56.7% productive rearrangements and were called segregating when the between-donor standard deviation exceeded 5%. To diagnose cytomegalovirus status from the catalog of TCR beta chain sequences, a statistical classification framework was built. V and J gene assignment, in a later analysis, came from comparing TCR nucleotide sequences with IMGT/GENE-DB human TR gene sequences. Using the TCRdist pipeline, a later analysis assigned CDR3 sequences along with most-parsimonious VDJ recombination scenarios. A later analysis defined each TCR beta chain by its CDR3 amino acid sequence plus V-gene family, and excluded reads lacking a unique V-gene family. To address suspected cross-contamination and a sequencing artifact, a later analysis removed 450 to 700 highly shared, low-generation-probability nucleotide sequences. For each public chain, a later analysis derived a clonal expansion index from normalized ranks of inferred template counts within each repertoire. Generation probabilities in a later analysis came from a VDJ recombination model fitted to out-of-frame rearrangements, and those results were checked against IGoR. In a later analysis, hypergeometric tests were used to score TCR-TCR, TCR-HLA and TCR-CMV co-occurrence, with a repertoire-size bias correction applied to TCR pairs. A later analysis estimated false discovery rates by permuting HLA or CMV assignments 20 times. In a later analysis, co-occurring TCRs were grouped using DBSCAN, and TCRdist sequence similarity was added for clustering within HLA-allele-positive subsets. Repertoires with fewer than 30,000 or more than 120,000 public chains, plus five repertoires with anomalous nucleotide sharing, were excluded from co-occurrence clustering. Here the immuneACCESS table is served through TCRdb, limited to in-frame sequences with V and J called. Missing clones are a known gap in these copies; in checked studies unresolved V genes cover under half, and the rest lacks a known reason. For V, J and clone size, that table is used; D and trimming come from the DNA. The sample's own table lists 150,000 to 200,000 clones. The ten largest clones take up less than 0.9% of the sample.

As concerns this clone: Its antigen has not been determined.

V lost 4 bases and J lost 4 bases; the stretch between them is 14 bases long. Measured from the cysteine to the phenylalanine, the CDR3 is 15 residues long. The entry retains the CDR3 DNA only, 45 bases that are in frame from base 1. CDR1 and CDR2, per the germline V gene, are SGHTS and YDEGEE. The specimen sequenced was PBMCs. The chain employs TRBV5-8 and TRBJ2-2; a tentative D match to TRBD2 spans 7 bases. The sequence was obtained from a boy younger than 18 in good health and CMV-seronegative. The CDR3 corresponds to CASSLRGASTGELFF. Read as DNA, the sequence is TGTGCCAGCAGCCTCCGGGGGGCCAGCACCGGGGAGCTGTTTTTT.